This is a list of T cell receptor beta chains from one sample in a study of T cells in narcolepsy. TCRdb's table, derived via immunoSEQ multiplex PCR, lists solely in-frame clones and lacks some. The sample has about 30,000 clones, approximately 80% seen once. The sample consisted of CD45RA- memory CD4+ T cells from PBMCs. These receptors came from a human donor with narcolepsy. Each CDR3 is given with its conserved first and last residue. The D gene is left open where the match is weak. Clone size, where shown, is once, few, many, or a class for clones that have expanded.

D: .; size: .; V: TRBV4-2; J: TRBJ2-7; CDR3: CASSRPLGESYEQYF; DNA: TGTGCCAGCAGCCGGCCGCTTGGTGAGAGCTACGAGCAGTACTTC
D: .; size: once; V: TRBV5-4; J: TRBJ2-3; CDR3: CASSPTADTQYF; DNA: TGTGCCAGCAGCCCGACGGCGGATACGCAGTATTTT
D: TRBD2; size: .; V: TRBV28; J: TRBJ2-5; CDR3: CASTSPGREGRAQYF; DNA: TGTGCCAGCACCTCGCCCGGGCGGGAGGGCCGTGCCCAGTACTTC
D: .; size: .; V: TRBV5-4; J: TRBJ1-5; CDR3: CASSFLGQINQPQHF; DNA: TGTGCCAGCAGCTTCTTAGGACAGATAAATCAGCCCCAGCATTTT
D: .; size: few; V: TRBV10-1; J: TRBJ2-7; CDR3: CASSELFREHPELYEQYF; DNA: TGCGCCAGCAGTGAGCTATTCAGGGAACACCCGGAACTCTACGAGCAGTACTTC
D: .; size: .; V: TRBV28; J: TRBJ1-1; CDR3: CASSQPRVSTEAFF; DNA: TGTGCCAGCAGTCAACCCAGGGTGAGCACTGAAGCTTTCTTT
D: TRBD2; size: once; V: TRBV11-2; J: TRBJ2-3; CDR3: CASSLAGREGRTDTQYF; DNA: TGTGCCAGCAGCTTAGCGGGGCGGGAGGGCCGCACAGATACGCAGTATTTT
D: .; size: .; V: TRBV18; J: TRBJ1-1; CDR3: CASSRSPGDTEAFF; DNA: TGTGCCAGCTCACGCTCCCCAGGGGACACTGAAGCTTTCTTT
D: TRBD1; size: .; V: TRBV7-3; J: TRBJ2-3; CDR3: CASSPGTGGDTQYF; DNA: TGTGCCAGCAGCCCTGGGACAGGGGGAGATACGCAGTATTTT
D: TRBD1; size: once; V: TRBV5-1; J: TRBJ1-2; CDR3: CASSFTQGDVYGYTF; DNA: TGCGCCAGCAGTTTCACTCAGGGGGACGTATATGGCTACACCTTC
D: .; size: .; V: TRBV5-8; J: TRBJ1-1; CDR3: CASSLGTVVNTEAFF; DNA: TGTGCCAGCAGCTTGGGGACCGTGGTGAACACTGAAGCTTTCTTT
D: .; size: .; V: TRBV28; J: TRBJ2-3; CDR3: CASSFLKRTSTDTQYF; DNA: TGTGCCAGCAGTTTTTTAAAGCGGACTAGCACAGATACGCAGTATTTT
D: .; size: few; V: TRBV14; J: TRBJ1-1; CDR3: CASSQEGYGLAEAFF; DNA: TGTGCCAGCAGCCAAGAGGGGTACGGGCTCGCTGAAGCTTTCTTT
D: TRBD1; size: once; V: TRBV25-1; J: TRBJ2-5; CDR3: CASSEIGQGKETQYF; DNA: TGTGCCAGCAGTGAAATCGGACAGGGGAAAGAGACCCAGTACTTC
D: TRBD2; size: .; V: TRBV7-3; J: TRBJ2-3; CDR3: CASSLAASGSAGTDTQYF; DNA: TGTGCCAGCAGCCTGGCCGCTAGCGGGAGTGCCGGCACAGATACGCAGTATTTT
D: TRBD1; size: .; V: TRBV27; J: TRBJ1-2; CDR3: CASSSITGGEGGYTF; DNA: TGTGCCAGCAGCTCGATTACAGGGGGCGAAGGAGGCTACACCTTC
D: TRBD2; size: few; V: TRBV5-1; J: TRBJ2-7; CDR3: CASSPGLAGGLGINEQYF; DNA: TGCGCCAGCAGCCCGGGACTAGCGGGGGGGCTTGGGATAAACGAGCAGTACTTC
D: .; size: few; V: TRBV6-6; J: TRBJ1-1; CDR3: CASSYSASTEAFF; DNA: TGTGCCAGCAGTTACTCGGCGAGCACTGAAGCTTTCTTT
D: .; size: .; V: TRBV7-9; J: TRBJ1-4; CDR3: CASSLAAVTNEKLFF; DNA: TGTGCCAGCAGCTTAGCGGCCGTAACTAATGAAAAACTGTTTTTT
D: .; size: .; V: TRBV2; J: TRBJ2-5; CDR3: CASNWQQETQYF; DNA: TGTGCCAGCAATTGGCAGCAAGAGACCCAGTACTTC
D: .; size: .; V: TRBV6-1; J: TRBJ2-7; CDR3: CASTTGGGNEQYF; DNA: TGTGCCAGTACCACTGGAGGGGGCAACGAGCAGTACTTC
D: TRBD2; size: .; V: TRBV28; J: TRBJ2-7; CDR3: CASSGLVPREQYF; DNA: TGTGCCAGCAGTGGACTAGTTCCTAGGGAGCAGTACTTC